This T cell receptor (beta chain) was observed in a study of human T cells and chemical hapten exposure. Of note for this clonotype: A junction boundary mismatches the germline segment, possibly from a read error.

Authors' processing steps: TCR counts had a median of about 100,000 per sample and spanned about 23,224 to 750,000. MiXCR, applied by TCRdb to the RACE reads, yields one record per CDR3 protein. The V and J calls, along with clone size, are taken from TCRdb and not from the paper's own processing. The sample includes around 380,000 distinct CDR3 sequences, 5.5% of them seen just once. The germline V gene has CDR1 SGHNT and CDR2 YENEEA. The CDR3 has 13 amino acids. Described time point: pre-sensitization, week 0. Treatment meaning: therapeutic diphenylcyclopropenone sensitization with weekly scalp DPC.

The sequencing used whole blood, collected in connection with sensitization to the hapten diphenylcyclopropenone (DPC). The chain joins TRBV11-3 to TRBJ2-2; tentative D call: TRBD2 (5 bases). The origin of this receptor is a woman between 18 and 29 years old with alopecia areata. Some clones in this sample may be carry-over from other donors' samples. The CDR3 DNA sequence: TGTGCCAGCAGCTCGAATGGCATCGGGGATCTGTTTTTT. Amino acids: CASSSNGIGDLFF. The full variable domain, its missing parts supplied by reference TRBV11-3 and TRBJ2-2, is EAGVVQSPRYKIIEKKQPVAFWCNPISGHNTLYWYLQNLGQGPELLIRYENEEAVDDSQLPKDRFSAERLKGVDSTLKIQPAELGDSAVYLCASSSNGIGDLFFGEGSRLTVL.